These 20 T cell receptor beta chains originate from one sample sequenced in a study of tumor and adjacent non-tumor tissue in lung cancer. The library came from three nested PCR rounds adapted from ARM-PCR protocols. TCRdb reprocessed the multiplex PCR reads via MiXCR and lists one record per CDR3 protein. The table lists approximately 75,000 distinct CDR3 sequences, around 77% of them singletons. This sample's RNA came from whole unsorted tissue. What was sequenced was lung tumor tissue. The source is a woman in her forties or fifties with non-small cell lung cancer.

A remark on this clonotype: A read error may account for a junction end that differs from germline. V gene TRBV12-3 or TRBV12-4 combines with J gene TRBJ2-2; 7 bases are a match to TRBD1. The CDR3 consists of 15 residues. DNA of the CDR3: TGTGCCAGCAATCTGACAGGGTTGGACACCGGAGAGCTGTTTTTT. Translated: CASNLTGLDTGELFF.

The rearrangement links TRBV4-2 to TRBJ2-3; 11 bases match TRBD2. The ends lost 0 bases at V and 3 bases at J; junction bases unmatched: 11. The CDR3 sequence is 19 residues long. Per germline, CDR1 LGHNA and CDR2 YNFKEQ. The CDR3, as DNA: TGTGCCAGCAGCCAAGATTTAATAGCGGGAGGGGGGGAGACAGATACGCAGTATTTT. This codes for CASSQDLIAGGGETDTQYF.

This clonotype was seen ten or more times. The chain recombines TRBV28 with TRBJ2-3, with a tentative D call TRBD1 (5 bases). V lost 5 bases to trimming and J lost 2 bases, with 17 bases between them. CDR3 length: 16 residues. Germline values: CDR1 MDHEN, CDR2 SYDVKM. CDR3 residues: CASSPGGQGTTDTQYF. CDR3 coding DNA: TGTGCCAGCAGTCCGGGTGGGCAGGGAACCACAGATACGCAGTATTTT.

This clonotype occurred many times. The chain links TRBV13 to TRBJ2-1; D might be TRBD2 (6 bases). The CDR3 length is 15 residues. V lost 5 bases, J lost 5 bases, and 16 bases lay in between. CDR1 is PRHDT, CDR2 FYEKMQ, per germline (reference sequence). The CDR3 spells CASSPPRGLHNEQFF. DNA of the CDR3: TGTGCCAGCAGCCCACCGAGGGGACTTCACAATGAGCAGTTCTTC.

The chain couples TRBV5-4 to TRBJ2-3; D unclear. The CDR3 is made up of 13 amino acids. Germline V CDR1 and CDR2: SGHNT, YYREEE (reference sequence). The V end lost 8 bases, the J end lost 0 bases, and 10 bases lay between the germline ends. The chain's CDR3 is CASGSCSTDTQYF. The CDR3 DNA reads TGTGCCAGTGGTAGCTGTAGCACAGATACGCAGTATTTT.

Details on this clonotype: Germline and junction disagree at one end, which may indicate a read error. V and J are TRBV10-3 and TRBJ2-7, with D maybe TRBD2 (6 bases). CDR3 size: 14 residues. CDR1 and CDR2 (germline): ENHRY, SYGVKD. CDR3 in amino acids: CAIIETGLLYEQYF. Written as DNA, the CDR3 is TGTGCCATCATTGAAACGGGACTTCTCTACGAGCAGTATTTC.

The gene calls are TRBV12-3 or TRBV12-4 and TRBJ1-4, with 8 bases matching TRBD1. The CDR3 is 16 residues long. V lost 8 bases and J lost 8; bases outside the gene matches: 16. In DNA form, the CDR3 reads TGTGCCAGCGACCCCCACAAAACAGGGGGAAGAGAAAAACTGTTTTTT. This sequence encodes CASDPHKTGGREKLFF.

For this clonotype: Germline and junction disagree at one end, which may indicate a read error. This sequence joins TRBV18 and TRBJ2-1; D unclear. The CDR3 contains 15 residues. CDR1 is KGHSH, CDR2 LQKENI, per germline. CDR3 nucleotides: TGTGCCAGCTCACCCGACCCGACCTCCTACGATGAGCAGTTCTTC. Protein: CASSPDPTSYDEQFF.

A word on this clonotype: Germline and junction disagree at one end, which may indicate a read error. The rearrangement uses TRBV4-1 and TRBJ2-1, with D possibly being TRBD1 (6 bases). This CDR3 comprises 13 residues. The germline V gene encodes CDR1 MGHRA and CDR2 YSYEKL. For the CDR3, the DNA is TGCGCCAGCAACCAGAAGGGGGACGCTGAGCAGTTCTTT. Translated, it gives CASNQKGDAEQFF.

This clonotype occurred once. V gene TRBV9 combines with J gene TRBJ2-1; D may be TRBD1 (6 bases). V dropped 4 bases and J dropped 5 bases, with 16 bases sitting between them. Germline CDR1 is SGDLS and CDR2 is YYNGEE. The CDR3 totals 15 residues. CDR3 residues: CASSPLGDTHNEQFF. The CDR3 nucleotides are TGTGCCAGCAGCCCACTAGGGGACACGCACAATGAGCAGTTCTTC.

Details on this clonotype: The germline gene is not matched at one end of the junction; a read error may be the cause. The rearrangement joins TRBV6-1 to TRBJ1-2; the D gene is possibly TRBD1 (5 bases). CDR1 is MNHNS and CDR2 is SASEGT in the germline V gene. This CDR3 contains 12 residues. CDR3: CTNNPLQGGYTF. Here the CDR3 DNA reads TGCACCAACAATCCCCTCCAGGGAGGCTACACCTTC.

This clonotype was detected only a few times. CDR3 loop: CASSQRGQGYSGANVLTF. The CDR3 DNA reads as TGTGCCAGCAGCCAGAGGGGACAGGGCTACTCTGGGGCCAACGTCCTGACTTTC. The rearrangement uses TRBV11-1 and TRBJ2-6, with 9 nucleotides matching TRBD1. There are 18 residues in the CDR3. Germline trimming cut 5 bases from V and 0 bases from J; bases unmatched to any gene: 8. Germline V gene data show CDR1 as SGHAT and CDR2 as FQDESV (reference sequence).

Remarks on this clonotype: The conserved closing phenylalanine or tryptophan is absent in this CDR3, likely reflecting a read error. V and J are TRBV28 and TRBJ2-7; 8 bases are shared with TRBD1. V was pared by 5 bases and J by 6 bases, with 6 bases of the junction left unmatched. Germline V lookup: CDR1 MDHEN, CDR2 SYDVKM. This CDR3 spans 13 amino acids. CDR3 DNA sequence: TGTGCCAGCAGTCCCGAGACAGGGGTCGAGCAGTACCTC. As protein: CASSPETGVEQYL.

A word on this clonotype: This likely comes from a read error, as the CDR3 has no conserved phenylalanine or tryptophan at its end. The CDR3 DNA reads as TGTGCCAGCAGCCGCTTTATAGCGGGAGTAAATCAAGAGACCCAGTACTAC. This translates into CASSRFIAGVNQETQYY. The rearrangement uses TRBV6-6 and TRBJ2-5, with 9 positions matching TRBD2. There are 17 residues in the CDR3. V lost 6 bases, J lost 2 bases, and 13 bases stayed unmatched. The germline CDR1 and CDR2 sequences are MNHNY and SVGAGI (reference sequence).

The sample holds one count of this clonotype. V usage is TRBV6-1 and J usage is TRBJ2-1; 8 nucleotides line up with TRBD2. The CDR3 is 16 residues long. The germline V gene encodes CDR1 MNHNS and CDR2 SASEGT. The ends lost 7 bases at V and 7 bases at J; junction bases unmatched: 15. CDR3 nucleotide sequence: TGTGCCAGCACCTCATTTCTCGGGAGGGGTTCGAATGAGCAGTTCTTC. Encoded protein: CASTSFLGRGSNEQFF.

This clonotype was seen many times. The chain is built from TRBV12-3 or TRBV12-4 and TRBJ2-1; TRBD2 matches 7 bases. With 6 bases clipped from V and 5 bases from J, the junction kept 10 bases outside the gene matches. The CDR3 runs to 15 residues. Here the CDR3 reads CASRPPEGRDNEQFF. The CDR3 coding sequence is TGTGCCAGCAGGCCCCCAGAGGGGAGGGACAATGAGCAGTTCTTC.

With respect to this clonotype: A read error may explain this, as a much larger clone is one base away. The chain carries TRBV5-4 and TRBJ2-3, with D perhaps being TRBD1 or TRBD2 (6 bases each). Germline V gives CDR1 SGHNT, CDR2 YYREEE (reference sequence). This CDR3 is built from 17 residues. For the CDR3, the DNA is TGTGCCAACAGCTCATATTTCCCAGGGGACTCCACAGATACGCAGTATTTT. Translating it yields CANSSYFPGDSTDTQYF.

The chain combines TRBV12-3 or TRBV12-4 with TRBJ2-2; D call uncertain. The CDR3 has 13 residues. V shed 11 bases and J shed 3 bases, with 13 bases lying between them. CDR3 region: CAGSYTDTGELFF. The CDR3 region has the DNA TGTGCCGGTAGTTATACCGACACCGGGGAGCTGTTTTTT.

Concerning this clonotype itself: A read error may account for a junction end that differs from germline. The chain links TRBV6-5 to TRBJ2-7; the D is unclear. Per the germline V gene, CDR1 is MNHEY and CDR2 is SVGAGI. The CDR3 contains 13 residues. The CDR3 coding sequence is TGTGCTAGCAACCGTACCATTATCTACGAGCAATACTTC. It translates to CASNRTIIYEQYF.

In the case of this clonotype: Sequence at one end of the junction differs from germline and may be a read error. The genes are TRBV6-1 and TRBJ2-2; 7 nucleotides line up with TRBD2. CDR1 MNHNS and CDR2 SASEGT come from the germline V gene. The CDR3 loop spans 14 amino acids. The CDR3 nucleotides are TGTGCCAGCAATCTAGCGGCGAACACCGGGGAGCTGGTTTTT. Residues: CASNLAANTGELVF.